The T cell receptor (beta chain) under discussion was sequenced for a study of T cell changes during pregnancy in multiple sclerosis. Profiling relied on immunoSEQ multiplex PCR, and the TCRdb table lists in-frame clones only, not all of them. Found here are tens of thousands of clones, 90% of them singletons; the top ten hold 9.5%. The length of the CDR3 is 15 residues. Trimming took off 4 bases at V and 0 bases at J, with 10 bases between the two ends. Germline-derived CDR1 and CDR2 are SNHLY and FYNNEI. Here the sequenced sample was peripheral blood, taken after pregnancy. The clonotype originates from a female donor in good health, enrolled as a control in a pregnancy study. The V call is TRBV2, the J call TRBJ1-3; tentatively, D is TRBD1 (5 bases). The CDR3 loop is CASSGGGSSGNTIYF. The CDR3 DNA follows: TGTGCCAGCAGTGGTGGGGGGAGCTCTGGAAACACCATATATTTT.